The entry below gives a single T cell receptor (beta chain) sequence along with its context. The antigen remains undetermined. This sample was taken from a study of siplizumab effects on memory and regulatory T cells. Findings of the study overall: Alloreactive sequences traceable to unstimulated CD4+ memory cells declined significantly under siplizumab. The naive T cell population seemed more diverse than memory cells and seemed a major contributor to the alloresponse. Roughly 75-96% of proliferating CD4+ or CD8+ clones lacked a naive or memory phenotype that could be assigned.

This CDR3 spans 18 amino acids. J lost 1 base, V lost 7 bases, and 14 bases had no gene match. The germline V gene encodes CDR1 SNHLY and CDR2 FYNNEI. The table came from immunoSEQ multiplex PCR; TCRdb's copy has only in-frame clones and leaves some out. The repertoire consists of tens of thousands of clones, with under 98% occurring once and the leading ten covering 0.64%. The clonotype comes from a human donor in good health. The sequenced sample was naive CD4+ T cells sorted from blood. This chain links TRBV2 with TRBJ2-1, with 9 bases lining up with TRBD2. For the CDR3, the DNA is TGTGCCAGCAAGGGTAGGACTAGCGTAGTCAAGTCCTACAATGAGCAGTTCTTC. Translated: CASKGRTSVVKSYNEQFF.